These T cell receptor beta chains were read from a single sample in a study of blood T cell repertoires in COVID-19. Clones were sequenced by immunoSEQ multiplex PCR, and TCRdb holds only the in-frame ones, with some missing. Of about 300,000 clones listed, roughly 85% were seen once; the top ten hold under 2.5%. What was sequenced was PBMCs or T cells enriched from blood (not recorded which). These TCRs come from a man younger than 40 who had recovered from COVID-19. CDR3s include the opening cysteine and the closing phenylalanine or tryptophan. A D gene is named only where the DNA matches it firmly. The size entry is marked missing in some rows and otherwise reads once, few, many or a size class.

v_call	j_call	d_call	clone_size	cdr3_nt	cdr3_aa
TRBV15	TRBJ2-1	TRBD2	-	TGTGCCACCAGCAGAGATTCGGTACAAGGCGTAATACTAGCGGGGGGGAAGCAGTTCTTC	CATSRDSVQGVILAGGKQFF
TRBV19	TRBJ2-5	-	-	TGTGCCAGCGGGGTTGCAGAAGAGACCCAGTACTTC	CASGVAEETQYF
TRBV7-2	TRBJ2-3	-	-	TGTGCCAGCAGCTTACTTGGGGCGGATACGCAGTATTTT	CASSLLGADTQYF
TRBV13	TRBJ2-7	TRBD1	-	TGTGCCAGCAGCTCCACAGGGGCCGAGCAGTACTTC	CASSSTGAEQYF
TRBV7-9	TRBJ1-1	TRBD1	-	TGTGCCAGCAGCTTAGAGAGTTTGGTGGACAGGGTCACTGAAGCTTTCTTT	CASSLESLVDRVTEAFF
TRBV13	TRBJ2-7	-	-	TGTGCCAGCAGCCCCCGCACGAGCTCCTACGAGCAGTACTTC	CASSPRTSSYEQYF
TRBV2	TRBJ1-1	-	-	TGTGCCAGCAGCGCGCAGGGGCGCTTGCCGAGGAGCACTGAAGCTTTCTTT	CASSAQGRLPRSTEAFF
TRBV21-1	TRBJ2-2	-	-	TGTGCCAGCATAACGGGACAGGGACAGGAGTTTAACACCGGGGAGCTGTTTTTT	CASITGQGQEFNTGELFF
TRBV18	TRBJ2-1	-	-	TGTGCCAGCTCACCCGCTTTAGGGGGAGCAGACTACAATGAGCAGTTCTTC	CASSPALGGADYNEQFF
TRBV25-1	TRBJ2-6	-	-	TGTGCCAGCAGTGACCAAGGGGCAGGGCTCTCTGGGGCCAACGTCCTGACTTTC	CASSDQGAGLSGANVLTF
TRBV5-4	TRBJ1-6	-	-	TGTGCCAGCAGCTTGCTTTCAGGGGATTCACCCCTCCACTTT	CASSLLSGDSPLHF
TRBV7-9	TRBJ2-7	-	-	TGTGCCAGCGGCCGGGGGACCACCTACGAGCAGTACTTC	CASGRGTTYEQYF
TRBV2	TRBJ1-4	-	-	TGTGCCAGCAGTGAAGCGCCAGGGGAGGGGGAAAAACTGTTTTTT	CASSEAPGEGEKLFF
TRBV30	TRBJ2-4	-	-	TGTGCCTGGAGTTCAGGAATAGGAAACATTCAGTACTTC	CAWSSGIGNIQYF
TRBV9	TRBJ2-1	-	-	TGTGCCAGCAGCGTAGACGGCAGGGTAATGAATGAGCAGTTCTTC	CASSVDGRVMNEQFF
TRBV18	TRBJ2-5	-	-	TGTGCCAGCTCACCACAGGGACTGCCTGGCGAGACCCAGTACTTC	CASSPQGLPGETQYF
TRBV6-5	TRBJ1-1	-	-	TGTGCCAGCAGATGGTTTGGGCGCGTGAACACTGAAGCTTTCTTT	CASRWFGRVNTEAFF
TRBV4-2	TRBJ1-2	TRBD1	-	TGTGCCAGCAGCCAAGGACAGGGGGCTGGGATGGATGGCTACACCTTC	CASSQGQGAGMDGYTF
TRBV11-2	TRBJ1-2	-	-	TGTGCCAGCAGCCAGAGGGTACACTATGGCTACACCTTC	CASSQRVHYGYTF
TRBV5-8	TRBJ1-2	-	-	TGTGCCAGCAGCTTGAGAGCAGGACTCGATGGCTACACCTTC	CASSLRAGLDGYTF
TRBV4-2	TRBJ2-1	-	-	TGTGCCAGCAGCCAAGATGGGACTTCCTACAATGAGCAGTTCTTC	CASSQDGTSYNEQFF
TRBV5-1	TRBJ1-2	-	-	TGCGCCAGCAGCTTGGTCGGGGGTGATCTGGGTGGCTACACCTTC	CASSLVGGDLGGYTF
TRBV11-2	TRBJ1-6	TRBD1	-	TGTGCCAGCAGCAAACAGGGGGCTGATAATTCACCCCTCCACTTT	CASSKQGADNSPLHF
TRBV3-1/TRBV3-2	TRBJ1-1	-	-	TGTGCCAGCAGCCAAGGGAGGAACACTGAAGCTTTCTTT	CASSQGRNTEAFF
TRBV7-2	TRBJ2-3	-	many	TGTGCCAGCAGCCCTTCGGTCATTACGCAGTATTTT	CASSPSVITQYF
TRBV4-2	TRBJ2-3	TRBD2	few	TGTGCCAGCAGCCAACCGAGCGGCGGGGGGATCACAGATACGCAGTATTTT	CASSQPSGGGITDTQYF
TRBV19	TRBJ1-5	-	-	TGTGCCAGTAGGAGGACAGCTCATCAGCCCCAGCATTTT	CASRRTAHQPQHF
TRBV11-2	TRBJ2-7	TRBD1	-	TGTGCCAGCAGCCCGGGACAGGGAAGCTACGAGCAGTACTTC	CASSPGQGSYEQYF
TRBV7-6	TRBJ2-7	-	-	TGTGCCAGCAGCTCGCTACAGGGTCAAGGCTACGAGCAGTACTTC	CASSSLQGQGYEQYF
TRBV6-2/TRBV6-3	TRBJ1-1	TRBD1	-	TGTGCCAGCAGTTACACTACAGGGGGTACTGAAGCTTTCTTT	CASSYTTGGTEAFF
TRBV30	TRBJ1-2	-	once	TGTGCCTCCCCCCCTGGGCGCTCGTATGGCTACACCTTC	CASPPGRSYGYTF
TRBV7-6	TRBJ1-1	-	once	TGTGCCAGCAGCTCTCAGGGGTACACTGAAGCTTTCTTT	CASSSQGYTEAFF
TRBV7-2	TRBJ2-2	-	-	TGTGCCAGCTCATTAGCGAGTGGGCATCGCACCGGGGAGCTGTTTTTT	CASSLASGHRTGELFF
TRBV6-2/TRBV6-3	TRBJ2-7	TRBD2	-	TGTGCCAGCAGTTACTCCGGGGGGGCCCGCGAGCAGTACTTC	CASSYSGGAREQYF
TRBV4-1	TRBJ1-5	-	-	TGCGCCAGCAGCCAAGGTCAGGGGCTCAATCAGCCCCAGCATTTT	CASSQGQGLNQPQHF
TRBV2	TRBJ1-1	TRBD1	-	TGTGCCAGCAGTGAGATAGGGGGCGCAGAAGCTTTCTTT	CASSEIGGAEAFF
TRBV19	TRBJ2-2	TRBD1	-	TGTGCCAGTAGTACTCCCGGGACAGCAACCGGGGAGCTGTTTTTT	CASSTPGTATGELFF
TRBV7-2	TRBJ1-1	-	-	TGTGCCAGCAGCTTTTCGCAGGGGAACACTGAAGCTTTCTTT	CASSFSQGNTEAFF
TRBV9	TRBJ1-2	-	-	TGTGCCAGCAGCGCCCGTCAATGGCAGAACTATGGCTACACCTTC	CASSARQWQNYGYTF
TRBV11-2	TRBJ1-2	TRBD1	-	TGTGCCAGCAGCTTGCGGGGACAGGGACGTAACTATGGCTACACCTTC	CASSLRGQGRNYGYTF
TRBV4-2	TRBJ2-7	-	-	TGTGCCAGCAGCCAAGGGGCCGTCCTCGAGCAGTACTTC	CASSQGAVLEQYF
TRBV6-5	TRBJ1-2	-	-	TGTGCCAGCAGTTACGCGTTAAAGCGGAAGGATGGCTACACCTTC	CASSYALKRKDGYTF
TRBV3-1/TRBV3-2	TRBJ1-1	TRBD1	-	TGTGCCAGCAGCAGGACAGGGACCGCTATGAACACTGAAGCTTTCTTT	CASSRTGTAMNTEAFF
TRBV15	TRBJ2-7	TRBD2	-	TGTGCCACCAGCACGACTAGCGGCGGTGTCTACGAGCAGTACTTC	CATSTTSGGVYEQYF
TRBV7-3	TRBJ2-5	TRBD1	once	TGTGCCAGCAGCTTAGGAGTCACAGGGGCCCAGTACTTC	CASSLGVTGAQYF
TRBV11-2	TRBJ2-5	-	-	TGTGCCAGCAGCTCCCGCACACAGGAGACCCAAGAGACCCAGTACTTC	CASSSRTQETQETQYF
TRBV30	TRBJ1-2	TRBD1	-	TGTGCCTGGAGCAGAAGGGACAGGGACTCCTATGGCTACACCTTC	CAWSRRDRDSYGYTF
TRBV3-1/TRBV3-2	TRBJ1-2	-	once	TGTGCCAGCAGCTCTCTGACAGCCAACTATGGCTACACCTTC	CASSSLTANYGYTF
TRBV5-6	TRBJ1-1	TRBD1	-	TGTGCCAGCAGCGGCGGGACAGTTTATGAAGCTTTCTTT	CASSGGTVYEAFF
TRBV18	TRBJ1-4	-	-	TGTGCCAGTTCTCGGAACAGTGGGGGGGATGAAAAACTGTTTTTT	CASSRNSGGDEKLFF
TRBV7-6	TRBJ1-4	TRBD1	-	TGTGCCAGCAGCTCCCGGGACAGGGTTGCAACTAATGAAAAACTGTTTTTT	CASSSRDRVATNEKLFF
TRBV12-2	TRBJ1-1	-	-	TGTGCAAGTCGCTTAGTTGCCCCGTACTGTGAAGCTTTCTTT	CASRLVAPYCEAFF
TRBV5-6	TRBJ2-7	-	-	TGTGCCAGCAGCTTGTTAGGACAGAAGATCTACGAGCAGTACTTC	CASSLLGQKIYEQYF
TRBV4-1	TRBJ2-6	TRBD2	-	TGCGCCAGCAGCAAGGACCCCGGACTAGCGATCTCTGGGGCCAACGTCCTGACTTTC	CASSKDPGLAISGANVLTF
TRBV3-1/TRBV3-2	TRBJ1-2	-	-	TGTGCCAGCAGCCAAGAGAGCTATGGCTACACCTTC	CASSQESYGYTF
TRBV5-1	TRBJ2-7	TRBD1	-	TGCGCCAGCAGCTCCCAGGGGGACGAGCAGTACTTC	CASSSQGDEQYF
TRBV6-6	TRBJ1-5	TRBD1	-	TGTGCCACCCTAGGGACAGGGTACCAGCCCCAGCATTTT	CATLGTGYQPQHF
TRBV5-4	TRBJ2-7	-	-	TGTGCCAGCAGCGACCCGACGCGGAAGAGCTCCTACGAGCAGTACTTC	CASSDPTRKSSYEQYF
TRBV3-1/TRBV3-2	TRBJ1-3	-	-	TGTGCCAGCAGCCAAGAGGGACCTAGACAGGCGAGCTCTGGAAACACCATATATTTT	CASSQEGPRQASSGNTIYF